This paragraph covers one TCR beta chain sequence. The target antigen is unknown. At one end the junction does not follow the germline gene, possibly because of a read error. This record belongs to a study of identical twins' blood T cells. Study findings and constraints: Mainly, cloneset size products determined shared clonotypes, twins included.

Germline assignment: CDR1 DFQATT and CDR2 SNEGSKA (reference sequence). The CDR3 runs to 13 residues. TCRdb redid the calling of the 5' RACE reads with MiXCR, one entry per CDR3 protein. There are 350,000 to 400,000 distinct CDR3 sequences in the sample; roughly 31% occur only once, and around 5.6% lies in the top ten. This sequence joins TRBV20-1 and TRBJ1-1; a weak D match, TRBD1 (6 bases). The sample comprised PBMCs. The clonotype was recovered from a woman aged 18-49 years in good health. The CDR3 reads CSSSLTGNTEAFF. In DNA form, the CDR3 reads TGCAGTTCTAGCCTGACAGGGAACACTGAAGCTTTCTTT.